This TCR beta chain emerged from a study of Tregs in tolerant kidney transplant recipients. Study-wide points: For some patients, primers changed over time, blocking nucleotide-level comparison.

Unstimulated Tregs (CD4+CD25+CD127-) and CD4+CD25- non-Tregs were sorted from PBMCs. Thawed PBMCs were rested overnight at 37°C with 200 to 250 IU/ml IL-2 before regulatory T cell sorting. Worth noting for this clone: Its antigen is still unknown.

This CDR3 spans 13 amino acids. The V and J ends lost 7 bases and 7 bases, in that order; junction bases with no gene match: 5. Germline CDR1 MNHNS, CDR2 SASEGT. Measured with immunoSEQ multiplex PCR; TCRdb has only the in-frame clones, and not every one. The sample holds under 95,000 clones, approximately 90% seen once. The TCR sequence derives from a human donor who received a combined kidney and bone marrow transplant. The chain employs TRBV6-1 and TRBJ1-5; the match to TRBD1 covers 9 bases. The specimen comprised Tregs from blood, sampled before the transplant. CDR3 residues: CASIRTGEQPQHF. As DNA, the CDR3 is TGTGCCAGCATTAGGACAGGGGAACAGCCCCAGCATTTT.